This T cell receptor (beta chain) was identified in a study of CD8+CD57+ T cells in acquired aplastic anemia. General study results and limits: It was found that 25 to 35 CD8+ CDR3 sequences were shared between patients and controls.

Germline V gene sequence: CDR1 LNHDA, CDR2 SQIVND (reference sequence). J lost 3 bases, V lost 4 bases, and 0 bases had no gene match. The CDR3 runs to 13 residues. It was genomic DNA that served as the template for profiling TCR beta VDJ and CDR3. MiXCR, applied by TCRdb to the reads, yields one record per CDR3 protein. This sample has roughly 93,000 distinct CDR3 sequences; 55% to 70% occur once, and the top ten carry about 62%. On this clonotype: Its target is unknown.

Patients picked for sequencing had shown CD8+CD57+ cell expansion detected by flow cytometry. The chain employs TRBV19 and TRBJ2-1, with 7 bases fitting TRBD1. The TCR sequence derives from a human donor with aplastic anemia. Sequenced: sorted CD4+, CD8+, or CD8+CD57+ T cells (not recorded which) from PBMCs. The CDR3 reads CASSRDSYNEQFF. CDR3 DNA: TGTGCCAGTAGTAGGGACAGCTACAATGAGCAGTTCTTC. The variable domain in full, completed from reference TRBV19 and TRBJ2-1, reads DGGITQSPKYLFRKEGQNVTLSCEQNLNHDAMYWYRQDPGQGLRLIYYSQIVNDFQKGDIAEGYSVSREKKESFPLTVTSAQKNPTAFYLCASSRDSYNEQFFGPGTRLTVL.